This TCR beta chain comes out of a study of shared clonotypes between healthy human individuals. Study in general: Those who served as donors were two women and a few men between the ages of 18 and 49.

General study findings and limits: Enrolling few donors narrowed the genetic and exposure-history diversity that was represented.

The V gene end was trimmed by 2 bases and the J gene end by 5 bases; junction bases not matched to a gene: 1. From germline, CDR1 is MRHNA and CDR2 SNTAGT. There are 14 residues in the CDR3. In the original workflow: Sequence data from immunoSEQ were junction-only and lacked quality scores; consequently, filtering differed. TCRdb's copy holds only in-frame clones and misses some; the assay was immunoSEQ multiplex PCR. V and J calls and clone size follow that table, whereas D and trimming were derived from the DNA. The data show some 100,000 clones, with around 68% seen just once and about a quarter held by the top ten. This clone has a count of ten or more. Its matching antigen is unknown.

The receptor's source is a woman in her twenties or thirties in good health. Sequencing input: memory CD8+ T cells sorted from blood. Subset given: CD45RO+ cells pooled with CCR7-negative TemRA cells. The rearrangement uses TRBV6-4 and TRBJ2-3; 10 bases are a match to TRBD1. CDR3 DNA: TGTGCCAGCAGTGACGGACAGGGGGGAGATACGCAGTATTTT. Its protein product is CASSDGQGGDTQYF.